The sequence of this TCR beta chain was determined in a study of blood T cell repertoires in COVID-19. Assay: immunoSEQ multiplex PCR; the TCRdb copy retains only in-frame clones and omits some. This table holds around 300,000 clones, 80% to 90% found once. V was clipped by 3 bases and J by 2 bases, with 16 bases between them. The CDR3 length is 16 residues. Germline lookup yields CDR1 LNHDA and CDR2 SQIVND (reference sequence). Material: PBMCs or T cells enriched from blood (not recorded which). V gene TRBV19 combines with J gene TRBJ2-5, with D possibly matching TRBD2 (7 bases). This TCR derives from a young man who had recovered from COVID-19. Written as DNA, the CDR3 is TGTGCCAGTAGTATCTGGACTAGAGGGGGTCAAGAGACCCAGTACTTC. Protein: CASSIWTRGGQETQYF.